Listed below are T cell receptor beta chains from one sample, sequenced in a study of tissue T cells after allogeneic stem cell transplantation. Profiled with immunoSEQ multiplex PCR; TCRdb holds only in-frame clones, not every one. The data hold over 3,000 clones, with about 80% observed a single time. Sequences were derived from small intestine tissue, sampled at autopsy. All receptors derive from a male patient at least 60 years old with steroid-refractory graft-versus-host disease after an allogeneic stem cell transplant. Some T cells may possibly be graft donor cells. CDR3s include the opening cysteine and the closing phenylalanine or tryptophan. The D gene is left open where the match is weak. For some rows the clone size is stated as once, few or many, or as a class when expanded; others skip it.

clone_size,d_call,v_call,j_call,cdr3_nt,cdr3_aa
.,.,TRBV9,TRBJ1-3,TGTGCCAGCAGCGGGGGGTACAGGGACGGGTCTGGAAACACCATATATTTT,CASSGGYRDGSGNTIYF
.,.,TRBV5-5,TRBJ1-4,TGTGCCAGCAGCGCCCGGACGGATGAAAAACTGTTTTTT,CASSARTDEKLFF
.,TRBD2,TRBV28,TRBJ2-1,TGTGCCAGCAGTTTTGTTAGCGGGGCATACAATGAGCAGTTCTTC,CASSFVSGAYNEQFF
.,.,TRBV6-6,TRBJ2-2,TGTGCCAGCAGCGACAGGGAGGCCGGGGAGCTGTTTTTT,CASSDREAGELFF
.,.,TRBV14,TRBJ2-7,TGTGCCAGCAGCCAAGCTTTGATCGGGGAGCAGTACTTC,CASSQALIGEQYF
.,.,TRBV7-9,TRBJ2-5,TGTGCCAGCAGCCTAACCAGGGGCTCCCAAGAGACCCAGTACTTC,CASSLTRGSQETQYF
.,.,TRBV29-1,TRBJ1-4,TGCAGCGTTGGTACGCAGGGGAAACTGTTTTTT,CSVGTQGKLFF
.,.,TRBV2,TRBJ1-2,TGTGCCAGCAGTGTCCTAGGTGCAGGCTACACCTTC,CASSVLGAGYTF
.,.,TRBV5-1,TRBJ2-7,TGCGCCAGCAGCTCCGACAGGCCCTACGAGCAGTACTTC,CASSSDRPYEQYF
few,.,TRBV5-6,TRBJ1-2,TGTGCCAGCAGCTCCAGCAACTATGGCTACACCTTC,CASSSSNYGYTF
.,.,TRBV4-3,TRBJ1-3,TGCGCCAGCAGCCTGGGATCCGGAAACACCATATATTTT,CASSLGSGNTIYF
.,.,TRBV11-3,TRBJ2-6,TGTGCCAGCAGCTTAAATGGACAGTCCCTTTCTGGGGCCAACGTCCTGACTTTC,CASSLNGQSLSGANVLTF
.,.,TRBV21-1,TRBJ2-1,TGTGCCAGCAGTTACAATGATCGGGGACTAGCGGGGGGAAACTCCTACAATGAGCAGTTCTTC,CASSYNDRGLAGGNSYNEQFF
.,.,TRBV6-5,TRBJ2-7,TGTGCCAGCAGTTACCGTAACAGGGTTGACTACGAGCAGTACTTC,CASSYRNRVDYEQYF
.,.,TRBV7-2,TRBJ1-2,TGTGCCAGCAGCCGGACCGTTAACTATGGCTACACCTTC,CASSRTVNYGYTF
.,.,TRBV7-2,TRBJ1-5,TGTGCCAGCAGCCCGACAGTATCAGAGCAGCCCCAGCATTTT,CASSPTVSEQPQHF
.,TRBD1,TRBV5-8,TRBJ2-3,TGTGCCAGCAGCATACCCCGATGGGACAGATCTAGCACAGATACGCAGTATTTT,CASSIPRWDRSSTDTQYF
.,TRBD1,TRBV3-1/TRBV3-2,TRBJ1-4,TGTGCCAGCAGCCACTACCGGGACAGGGTAAGGGGTGAAAAACTGTTTTTT,CASSHYRDRVRGEKLFF
.,.,TRBV3-1/TRBV3-2,TRBJ2-5,TGTGCCAGCAGCCAAGTCCAAGAGACCCAGTACTTC,CASSQVQETQYF
.,TRBD1,TRBV14,TRBJ2-4,TGTGCCAGCAGCCAACTCTGGACAGGGGAGGTAGAAGGCATTCAGTACTTC,CASSQLWTGEVEGIQYF
.,.,TRBV28,TRBJ2-5,TGTGCCAGCACCCCAAGGGGGGAGGAAGAGACCCAGTACTTC,CASTPRGEEETQYF
once,TRBD1,TRBV24-1,TRBJ1-1,TGTGCCACCAGTGATTCCGGGACAGTGGGAGGGTACACTGAAGCTTTCTTT,CATSDSGTVGGYTEAFF
.,.,TRBV30,TRBJ1-2,TGTGCCTGGAGTCTATCGACACTCTCCTATGGCTACACCTTC,CAWSLSTLSYGYTF
.,TRBD1,TRBV7-2,TRBJ2-7,TGTGCCAGCAGCGTGACAGGGTACGAGCAGTACTTC,CASSVTGYEQYF
.,.,TRBV5-1,TRBJ2-6,TGCGCCAGCAGCTCACGGACAGACGGAACTGGGGCCAACGTCCTGACTTTC,CASSSRTDGTGANVLTF
.,.,TRBV7-2,TRBJ2-3,TGTGCCAGCAGCTTGGACACCCCGGATACGCAGTATTTT,CASSLDTPDTQYF
.,TRBD1,TRBV6-1,TRBJ2-7,TGTGCCAGCAGTGAAGCGCTGGGACAGGGGATTACTGGCGAGCAGTACTTC,CASSEALGQGITGEQYF
large,TRBD1,TRBV5-5,TRBJ2-7,TGTGCCAGCAGCTTGGGACAGGGGGACTACGAGCAGTACTTC,CASSLGQGDYEQYF
.,TRBD1,TRBV5-1,TRBJ1-6,TGCGCCAGCAGCTTGGTTACAGGGGGTCCAAATTCACCCCTCCACTTT,CASSLVTGGPNSPLHF
once,.,TRBV3-1/TRBV3-2,TRBJ1-3,TGTGCCAGCAGCCAAGCAGGGTCTGGAAACACCATATATTTT,CASSQAGSGNTIYF
.,TRBD1,TRBV11-3,TRBJ2-2,TGTGCCAGCAGACGCGGACAGGGGGGCACCGGGGAGCTGTTTTTT,CASRRGQGGTGELFF
.,.,TRBV5-1,TRBJ2-5,TGCGCCAGCAGCTTGGGGACAGTCACGGAGACCCAGTACTTC,CASSLGTVTETQYF
.,.,TRBV28,TRBJ1-4,TGTGCCACCAAGACAGATAAGGAGGAAAAACTGTTTTTT,CATKTDKEEKLFF
.,.,TRBV3-1/TRBV3-2,TRBJ2-7,TGTGCCAGCAGCAAAAAGTGGGGGGTCTACGAGCAGTACTTC,CASSKKWGVYEQYF
.,.,TRBV11-2,TRBJ2-2,TGTGCCAGCAGCTTAAGAAGAGGAGCCGGGGAGCTGTTTTTT,CASSLRRGAGELFF
few,.,TRBV19,TRBJ1-5,TGTGCCAGTAGCCCCTCCCGAGAGCTTTCCGGTTATAGCAATCAGCCCCAGCATTTT,CASSPSRELSGYSNQPQHF
.,.,TRBV5-5,TRBJ1-6,TGTGCCAGCAGCCCCTCTCATCTGAATTCACCCCTCCACTTT,CASSPSHLNSPLHF
.,TRBD1,TRBV27,TRBJ1-4,TGTGCCAGCAGTTTAAGGTGGGACAGCTCCAATGAAAAACTGTTTTTT,CASSLRWDSSNEKLFF
.,TRBD1,TRBV30,TRBJ1-2,TGTGCCTGGTCCTGGACAGGGGTGAGCTTGCTAAATGGCTACACCTTC,CAWSWTGVSLLNGYTF
.,TRBD2,TRBV11-1,TRBJ2-7,TGTGCCAGCAGCCTTGGACTAGCGGGGATTTACGAGCAGTACTTC,CASSLGLAGIYEQYF
.,TRBD1,TRBV18,TRBJ2-5,TGTGCCAGCTCACCACAGCGGACAGGCCAAGAGACCCAGTACTTC,CASSPQRTGQETQYF
.,.,TRBV21-1,TRBJ2-6,TGTGCCAGCAGCAAACAAGTTGTAACAGGGCCCCGGGGGGGGGCCAACGTCCTGACTTTC,CASSKQVVTGPRGGANVLTF